The 8 T cell receptor beta chains below were found in one sample sequenced in a study of control samples from healthy donors and cancer patients. Sequencing was performed with immunoSEQ multiplex PCR; in TCRdb, only in-frame clones are kept and a portion is missing. This sample has around 170,000 clones, with around 91% found just once. Sequences were obtained from blood. The receptors stem from a woman between 50 and 59 years old in good health.

The chain recombines TRBV5-4 with TRBJ1-2; 7 bases are shared with TRBD1. V lost 0 bases and J lost 7; bases outside the gene matches: 3. CDR1 SGHNT and CDR2 YYREEE come from the germline V gene (reference sequence). CDR3 length equals 13 residues. In DNA form, the CDR3 reads TGTGCCAGCAGCTTGGAGGGGGCCTTTGGCTACACCTTC. Its protein is CASSLEGAFGYTF.

V and J are TRBV3-1 (or the pseudogene TRBV3-2) and TRBJ1-6, with D possibly matching TRBD1 (5 bases). The germline V gene encodes CDR1 LGHDT and CDR2 YNNKEL (reference sequence). The CDR3 loop spans 14 amino acids. The V end lost 3 bases, the J end lost 4 bases, and 7 bases lay between the germline ends. As DNA, the CDR3 is TGTGCCAGCAGCCAGGGGGATTATAATTCACCCCTCCACTTT. This encodes CASSQGDYNSPLHF.

This chain connects TRBV29-1 to TRBJ2-3; 8 bases line up with TRBD1. CDR3 length: 13 residues. In germline, CDR1 is SQVTM, CDR2 ANQGSEA. Losses at the gene ends were 6 bases for V and 3 bases for J; bases not matched to a gene: 5. The CDR3 loop reads CSVGQGQTDTQYF. As DNA, the CDR3 is TGCAGCGTCGGACAGGGTCAGACAGATACGCAGTATTTT.

V gene TRBV7-8 combines with J gene TRBJ2-5; 10 bases map to TRBD2. The junction had 10 bases not matched to a gene; V was cut back by 5 bases and J by 4 bases. Germline V gene data show CDR1 as SGHVS and CDR2 as FQNEAQ. The length of the CDR3 is 16 residues. CDR3 coding DNA: TGTGCCAGCAGCCAATATCTAGCGGGGGTCCGAGAGACCCAGTACTTC. Its translation: CASSQYLAGVRETQYF. Full variable domain (rest looked up from reference TRBV7-8 and TRBJ2-5): GAGVSQSPRYKVAKRGQDVALRCDPISGHVSLFWYQQALGQGPEFLTYFQNEAQLDKSGLPSDRFFAERPEGSVSTLKIQRTQQEDSAVYLCASSQYLAGVRETQYFGPGTRLLVL.

The DNA of the CDR3 is TGTGCCAGCAGTTCGGGACAGTCGAACACTGAAGCTTTCTTT. The encoded protein is CASSSGQSNTEAFF. The chain joins TRBV28 to TRBJ1-1; TRBD1 matches 7 bases. V dropped 4 bases and J dropped 1; count of bases not matched to a gene: 3. Per germline, CDR1 MDHEN and CDR2 SYDVKM. The CDR3 has 14 amino acids.

The V call is TRBV6-6, the J call TRBJ1-5; D unclear. Per the germline V gene, CDR1 is MNHNY and CDR2 is SVGAGI (reference sequence). This CDR3 has 14 amino acids. Deletions cut 7 bases from V and 5 bases from J, with 15 bases between. CDR3 bases: TGTGCCAGCACGTTAGAGAGGGCCTATCAGCCCCAGCATTTT. Amino acid sequence: CASTLERAYQPQHF.

The V gene is TRBV20-1, the J gene TRBJ2-7; D perhaps matches TRBD1 (6 bases). Germline values: CDR1 DFQATT, CDR2 SNEGSKA (reference sequence). V lost 3 bases to trimming and J lost 1 base, with 10 bases between them. The CDR3 extends over 13 amino acids. The CDR3, as DNA: TGCAGTGCTAGTACAGGGCGGTCCTACGAGCAGTACTTC. This gives the protein CSASTGRSYEQYF.

This clone was observed a few times. The V gene is TRBV11-2, the J gene TRBJ2-5, with D possibly being TRBD2 (7 bases). Trimming removed 1 base from V and 5 bases from J, with 14 bases in between. CDR3 size: 15 residues. Germline V lookup: CDR1 SGHAT, CDR2 FQNNGV. In DNA form, the CDR3 reads TGTGCCAGCAGCTTAGGGTCGGGGAGGGGGGAGACCCAGTACTTC. Its protein is CASSLGSGRGETQYF.